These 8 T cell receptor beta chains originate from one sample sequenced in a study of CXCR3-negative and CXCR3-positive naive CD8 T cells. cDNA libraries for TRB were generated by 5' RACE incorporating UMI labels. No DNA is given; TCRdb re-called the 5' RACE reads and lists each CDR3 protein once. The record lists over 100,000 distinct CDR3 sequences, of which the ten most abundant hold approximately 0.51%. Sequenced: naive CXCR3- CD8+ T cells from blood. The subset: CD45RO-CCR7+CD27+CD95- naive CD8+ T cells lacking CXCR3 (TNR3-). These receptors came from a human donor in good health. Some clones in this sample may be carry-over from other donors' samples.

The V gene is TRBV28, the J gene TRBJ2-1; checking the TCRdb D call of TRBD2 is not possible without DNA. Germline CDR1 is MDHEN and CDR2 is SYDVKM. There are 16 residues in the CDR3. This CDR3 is CASSLTSSGSIDEQFF.

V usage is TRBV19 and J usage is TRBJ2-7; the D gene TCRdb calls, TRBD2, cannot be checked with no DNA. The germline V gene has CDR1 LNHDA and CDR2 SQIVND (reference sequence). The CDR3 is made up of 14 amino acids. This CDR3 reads CASSSGSIWYEQYF.

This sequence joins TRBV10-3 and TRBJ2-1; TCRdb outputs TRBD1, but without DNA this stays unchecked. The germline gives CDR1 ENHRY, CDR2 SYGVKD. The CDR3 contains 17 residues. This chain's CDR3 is CAISDFGQGGIDNEQFF.

The CDR3 is CASSHRPGSSGNTIYF. This chain links TRBV9 with TRBJ1-3; TCRdb calls TRBD1, which cannot be checked without DNA. CDR3 length: 16 residues. CDR1 is SGDLS, CDR2 YYNGEE, per germline. The entire variable domain, with the rest obtained from reference TRBV9 and TRBJ1-3, is as follows: DSGVTQTPKHLITATGQRVTLRCSPRSGDLSVYWYQQSLDQGLQFLIQYYNGEERAKGNILERFSAQQFPDLHSELNLSSLELGDSALYFCASSHRPGSSGNTIYFGEGSWLTVV.

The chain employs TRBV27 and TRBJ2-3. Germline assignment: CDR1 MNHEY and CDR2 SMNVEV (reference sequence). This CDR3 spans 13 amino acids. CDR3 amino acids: CASRPTSTDTQYF.

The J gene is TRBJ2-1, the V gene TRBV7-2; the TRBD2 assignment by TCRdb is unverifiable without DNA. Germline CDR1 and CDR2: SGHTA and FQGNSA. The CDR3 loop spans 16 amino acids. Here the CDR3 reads CASSDGTSLITDEQFF.

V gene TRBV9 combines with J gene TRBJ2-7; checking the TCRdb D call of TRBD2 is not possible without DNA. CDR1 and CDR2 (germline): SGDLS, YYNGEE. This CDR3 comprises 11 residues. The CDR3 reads CASSEGVEQYF.

The CDR3: CSAGIAGGNEQFF. The chain couples TRBV20-1 to TRBJ2-1; TCRdb's D gene call, TRBD1, goes unchecked for lack of DNA. The CDR3 consists of 13 residues. Germline assignment: CDR1 DFQATT and CDR2 SNEGSKA (reference sequence).